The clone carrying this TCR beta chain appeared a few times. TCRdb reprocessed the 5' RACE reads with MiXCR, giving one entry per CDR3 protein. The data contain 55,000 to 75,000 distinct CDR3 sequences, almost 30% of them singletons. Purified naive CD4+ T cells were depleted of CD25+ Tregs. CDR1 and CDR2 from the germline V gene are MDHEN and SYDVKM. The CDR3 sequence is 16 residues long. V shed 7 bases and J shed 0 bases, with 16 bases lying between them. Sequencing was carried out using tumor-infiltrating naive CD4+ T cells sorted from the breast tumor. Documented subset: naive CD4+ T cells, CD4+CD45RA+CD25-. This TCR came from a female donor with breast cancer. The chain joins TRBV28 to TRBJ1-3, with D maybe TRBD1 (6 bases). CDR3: CASTPSGHLSGNTIYF. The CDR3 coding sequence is TGTGCCAGCACCCCGTCGGGACATCTCTCTGGAAACACCATATATTTT.